This T cell receptor (beta chain) comes out of a study of T cell repertoires in cytomegalovirus infection. Study outcomes and limitations: There were HLA-C-restricted CMV-specific TCR beta clonotypes dominating the ex vivo response. Frequencies of public TCR beta families were cumulated, and this identified carriers of CMV plus the relevant HLA.

TCRdb reanalysed the reads using MiXCR and keeps one entry per CDR3 protein. Among roughly 990,000 distinct CDR3 sequences listed, roughly 31% were seen once. A note on this clonotype: Its target is unknown.

Per the germline V gene, CDR1 is SGHVS and CDR2 is FNYEAQ. This CDR3 spans 16 amino acids. The ends were cut back, 5 bases at V and 2 bases at J, with 15 bases in the middle. This material consisted of cultured CD8+ T cells from PBMCs, taken from culture after CMV antigen stimulation. This chain uses TRBV7-6 with TRBJ2-2; tentative D call: TRBD1 (6 bases). The source is a human donor in good health (CMV status not recorded). Some clones in this sample may be carry-over from other donors' samples. The CDR3 nucleotides are TGTGCCAGCAGCAACGGACAGCTCACTAACACCGGGGAGCTGTTTTTT. Translated: CASSNGQLTNTGELFF.